These T cell receptor beta chains were read from a single sample in a study of T cells in Graves' hyperthyroidism and ophthalmopathy. TCRdb used MiXCR to reprocess the multiplex PCR reads, holding one entry per CDR3 protein. The profile covers 550,000 to 650,000 distinct CDR3 sequences, with about 15% appearing a single time and almost 6% taken by the ten largest. Sequenced material: blood. The receptors were sampled from a woman aged 30 to 39 with Graves' hyperthyroidism that later progressed to Graves' ophthalmopathy. CDR3s include the opening cysteine and the closing phenylalanine or tryptophan. D genes are given only for firm matches. A row's size may be missing; if present it is once, few, many or a size class.

d_call clone_size cdr3_length j_call v_call cdr3_nt cdr3_aa
TRBD1 few 13 TRBJ2-1 TRBV29-1 TGCAGCGTTTATACAGGGGCCTACAATGAGCAGTTCTTC CSVYTGAYNEQFF
. many 13 TRBJ1-2 TRBV9 TGTGCCAGCAGCCCCCTCACCGAGTATGGCTACACCTTC CASSPLTEYGYTF
. many 16 TRBJ1-1 TRBV6-2/TRBV6-3 TGTGCCAGCAGTTACAGCGTCGGACAGCTGAACACTGAAGCTTTCTTT CASSYSVGQLNTEAFF
. few 13 TRBJ1-1 TRBV20-1 TGCAGTGCCACAGTCTCCCTAGGCACTGAAGCTTTCTTT CSATVSLGTEAFF
. many 11 TRBJ2-7 TRBV27 TGTGCCAGCAGTTCCGGGGACGAGCAGTACTTC CASSSGDEQYF
TRBD2 . 14 TRBJ2-7 TRBV27 TGTGCCAGCAGTTTTCTAGCGGGTTCCTACGAGCAGTACTTC CASSFLAGSYEQYF
. few 11 TRBJ1-4 TRBV15 TGTGCCACCAGCAGAGATGAAAAACTGTTTTTT CATSRDEKLFF
. few 14 TRBJ1-1 TRBV11-3 TGTGCCGGCAGCTTACAGAGCAAGAACACTGAAGCTTTCTTT CAGSLQSKNTEAFF
. many 15 TRBJ1-1 TRBV15 TGTGCCACCAGCAGAGATGCGAGGGGTGACACTGAAGCTTTCTTT CATSRDARGDTEAFF
. many 14 TRBJ2-3 TRBV14 TGTGCCAGCAGCCAAGGGTGGGTCACAGATACGCAGTATTTT CASSQGWVTDTQYF
. . 12 TRBJ2-5 TRBV27 TGTGCCAGCAGTTTGATGGGCCAGCCCCAGTACTTC CASSLMGQPQYF
. many 14 TRBJ2-7 TRBV27 TGTGCCAGCAGTTTGGGAGCTCAACGCTACGAGCAGTACTTC CASSLGAQRYEQYF
TRBD1 many 14 TRBJ1-1 TRBV19 TGTGCCAGTAGTCGACAGGGGGTGTACACTGAAGCTTTCTTT CASSRQGVYTEAFF
. many 12 TRBJ2-5 TRBV20-1 TGCAGTGCTATGGAGAGACTGGAGACCCAGTACTTC CSAMERLETQYF
. many 14 TRBJ1-1 TRBV11-1 TGTGCCAGCAGCTTAAGCAGGGGTGCGACTGAAGCTTTCTTT CASSLSRGATEAFF
TRBD1 . 18 TRBJ1-3 TRBV6-2/TRBV6-3 TGTGCCAGCAGCCACCGGGACAGCCCTACCACCTCTGGAAACACCATATATTTT CASSHRDSPTTSGNTIYF
. . 14 TRBJ2-1 TRBV24-1 TGTGCCACCAGTGATTTGCGAGAAGTCAATGAGCAGTTCTTC CATSDLREVNEQFF
. . 15 TRBJ1-1 TRBV19 TGTGCCAGTAGTATGGTCGGGGGGGGGGGGACTGAAGCTTTCTTT CASSMVGGGGTEAFF
. . 14 TRBJ1-5 TRBV11-2 TGTGCCAGCAGCTTATCAGGGGTCGGGCAGCCCCAGCATTTT CASSLSGVGQPQHF
TRBD1 . 15 TRBJ2-7 TRBV2 TGTGCCAGCAGACGTGCCGGGACAGGGGACTACGAGCAGTACTTC CASRRAGTGDYEQYF
. . 14 TRBJ1-6 TRBV6-1 TGTGCCAGCAGTACAAACCGAAATAATTCACCCCTCCACTTT CASSTNRNNSPLHF
TRBD1 many 18 TRBJ1-4 TRBV7-4 TGTGCCAGCACCCCCGGGGACAGGGAGGTTGCAACTAATGAAAAACTGTTTTTT CASTPGDREVATNEKLFF
. . 13 TRBJ2-4 TRBV16 TGTGCCAGCAGCCCCGCCGGGCCAGACATTCAGTACTTC CASSPAGPDIQYF
TRBD1 few 15 TRBJ1-1 TRBV5-1 TGCGCCAGCAGCTTGGCCGGACAGGGTGGGACTGAAGCTTTCTTT CASSLAGQGGTEAFF
. many 18 TRBJ2-2 TRBV7-3 TGTGCCAGCAGTTATACGGCCCTCATTTCGGGGGCGTCCGGGGAGCTGTTTTTT CASSYTALISGASGELFF
. many 14 TRBJ2-2 TRBV28 TGTGCCAGCAGTTACGAGCGGTGGGGCGGGGAGCTGTTTTTT CASSYERWGGELFF
. few 16 TRBJ1-3 TRBV11-3 TGTGCCAGCAGCTGGACGACGGGTAAATCTGGAAACACCATATATTTT CASSWTTGKSGNTIYF
TRBD1 . 14 TRBJ2-1 TRBV9 TGTGCCAATGGGACAGCAAAAATTTACAATGAGCAGTTCTTC CANGTAKIYNEQFF
TRBD1 few 15 TRBJ2-7 TRBV9 TGTGCCAGCAGCGCGCCACAGGGGACCCCCTACGAGCAGTACTTC CASSAPQGTPYEQYF
. many 14 TRBJ2-2 TRBV7-9 TGTGCCAGCAGCTTAGTCCAGGGTGCCGGGGAGCTGTTTTTT CASSLVQGAGELFF
. . 14 TRBJ1-2 TRBV27 TGTGCCAGCAGCTCCGGACAGTTCCAATATGGCTACACCTTC CASSSGQFQYGYTF
. . 15 TRBJ1-2 TRBV20-1 TGCAGTGCTAGACCTACCGCGGGGGTAAACTATGGCTACACCTTC CSARPTAGVNYGYTF
TRBD2 . 16 TRBJ2-1 TRBV6-1 TGTGCCAGCAGTGCAAACCGGGACTATACGTACAATGAGCAGTTCTTC CASSANRDYTYNEQFF
. . 16 TRBJ1-1 TRBV5-1 TGCGCCAGCAGCTTGTTAGGGGAGGCCGGGTATACTGAAGCTTTCTTT CASSLLGEAGYTEAFF
TRBD1 many 14 TRBJ1-1 TRBV6-1 TGTGCCAGCAACTACCGGGACAGCGCTTCTGAAGCTTTCTTT CASNYRDSASEAFF
. many 12 TRBJ2-3 TRBV7-9 TGTGCCAGCTCACCCGACACAGATACGCAGTATTTT CASSPDTDTQYF
TRBD1 few 15 TRBJ2-7 TRBV6-2/TRBV6-3 TGTGCCAGCAGTGGGGGACAGGGACGCTCCTACGAGCAGTACTTC CASSGGQGRSYEQYF
TRBD2 many 16 TRBJ2-3 TRBV5-1 TGCGCCAGCAGCTTGGAGGCGGGAGCTAGCACAGATACGCAGTATTTT CASSLEAGASTDTQYF
. . 15 TRBJ2-5 TRBV10-3 TGTGCCATCAGTGAGTCGGGGATGGGGCAAGAGACCCAGTACTTC CAISESGMGQETQYF
TRBD1 many 15 TRBJ2-1 TRBV2 TGTGCCAGCAGCCCGCTCCGGACAGGGAACAATGAGCAGTTCTTC CASSPLRTGNNEQFF
. . 14 TRBJ1-1 TRBV30 TGTGCCTGGAGTGTACTCCCGCAGAACACTGAAGCTTTCTTT CAWSVLPQNTEAFF
TRBD1 many 14 TRBJ2-1 TRBV11-2 TGTGCCAGCAGCACCGGGACAGGGACGGGAGAGCAGTTCTTC CASSTGTGTGEQFF
. many 13 TRBJ2-3 TRBV7-9 TGTGCCAGCAGCTTAAATGGGCTAGATACGCAGTATTTT CASSLNGLDTQYF
. many 16 TRBJ1-3 TRBV12-3/TRBV12-4 TGTGCCAGCAGTTCGCCAGGAACGGGCTCTGGAAACACCATATATTTT CASSSPGTGSGNTIYF
TRBD1 many 13 TRBJ2-7 TRBV20-1 TGCAGTGCCGAGGGGGCCCGCGGCTACGAGCAGTACTTC CSAEGARGYEQYF
. many 12 TRBJ2-5 TRBV15 TGTGCCACCAGCGGCGGGGAAGAGACCCAGTACTTC CATSGGEETQYF
TRBD1 many 15 TRBJ2-3 TRBV28 TGTGCCAGCAGTCTACGGACAGGGGGCGCAGATACGCAGTATTTT CASSLRTGGADTQYF
TRBD1 . 18 TRBJ2-6 TRBV6-1 TGTGCCAGCAGCCTAACAGGGGGTTTGGACTCTGGGGCCAACGTCCTGACTTTC CASSLTGGLDSGANVLTF
. many 13 TRBJ1-1 TRBV13 TGTGCCAGCAGCTCCGACAGTCGCGGAGAAGCTTTCTTT CASSSDSRGEAFF
TRBD2 . 13 TRBJ2-7 TRBV28 TGTGCCACCCTGGGCGGGGGAACCTACGAGCAGTACTTC CATLGGGTYEQYF
. many 13 TRBJ2-3 TRBV24-1 TGTGCCACCAGTGATTTCCCGACCGATACGCAGTATTTT CATSDFPTDTQYF
. . 13 TRBJ1-2 TRBV28 TGTGCCAGCAGTCCGTTGACAGTCTATGGCTACACCTTC CASSPLTVYGYTF
TRBD2 many 16 TRBJ2-5 TRBV15 TGTGCCACCAGCAGAGCGACTAGTGGAGCGGGGGAGACCCAGTACTTC CATSRATSGAGETQYF
TRBD2 . 16 TRBJ2-7 TRBV27 TGTGCCAGCAGTTGGAGTGTAGCGGGACTGGGACGGGAGCAGTACTTC CASSWSVAGLGREQYF
. many 13 TRBJ2-5 TRBV7-9 TGTGCCAGCAGCCAGGGAGCCCAAGAGACCCAGTACTTC CASSQGAQETQYF
. many 14 TRBJ2-1 TRBV28 TGTGCCACCGCAGGGGCAGGGGGGCACAATGAGCAGTTCTTC CATAGAGGHNEQFF
. . 15 TRBJ2-4 TRBV12-3/TRBV12-4 TGTGCCAGCAGTTTGGTGGGGGCTGGGAAAAACATTCAGTACTTC CASSLVGAGKNIQYF
TRBD1 many 14 TRBJ2-5 TRBV2 TGTGCCGCACACCGGGACAGGGAATGGGAGACCCAGTACTTC CAAHRDREWETQYF
TRBD2 many 12 TRBJ2-7 TRBV20-1 TGCAGTGCGTACGGGACTAGCGGGGAGCAGTACTTC CSAYGTSGEQYF
TRBD1 many 15 TRBJ1-1 TRBV7-8 TGTGCCAGCAGCTGGGCCGGGACAGAGAACACTGAAGCTTTCTTT CASSWAGTENTEAFF